What follows are 28 T cell receptor beta chains derived from one specimen sequenced in a study of cytomegalovirus exposure and HLA in healthy donors. The repertoire was sequenced with immunoSEQ multiplex PCR; TCRdb's copy has only in-frame clones and lacks some. The sample has 260,000 or so clones, approximately 87% seen once. Sequenced sample: PBMCs. The receptors shown here come from a woman between 18 and 29 years old in good health and CMV-seronegative.

This rearrangement joins TRBV19 to TRBJ2-3, with D hard to call. The CDR3 covers 14 residues. CDR1 LNHDA and CDR2 SQIVND come from the germline V gene (reference sequence). The V and J ends lost 7 bases and 0 bases respectively, with 11 bases between them. CDR3 residues: CASKLAGSTDTQYF. DNA for the CDR3: TGTGCCAGTAAACTGGCAGGCAGCACAGATACGCAGTATTTT.

This rearrangement joins TRBV6-1 to TRBJ1-5, with a tentative D call TRBD1 (6 bases). The V end lost 4 bases, the J end lost 4 bases, and 14 bases lay between the germline ends. The CDR3 is 15 amino acids. Germline CDR1 is MNHNS and CDR2 is SASEGT. DNA for the CDR3: TGTGCCAGCAGTGGACCGACAGGCACAAATCAGCCCCAGCATTTT. Encoded protein: CASSGPTGTNQPQHF.

This clone was counted only a few times. Other DNA variants within this sample encode the same CDR3. The chain employs TRBV20-1 and TRBJ2-7; the D is unclear. Trimming left V 3 bases short and J 3 bases short, with 6 bases between. Germline CDR1 and CDR2: DFQATT and SNEGSKA (reference sequence). The CDR3 is 11 amino acids. The CDR3 reads CSARLVYEQYF. CDR3 coding DNA: TGCAGTGCTAGGCTAGTCTACGAGCAGTACTTC.

The V call is TRBV5-8, the J call TRBJ2-3; 7 nucleotides agree with TRBD1. V lost 4 bases and J lost 0; bases outside the gene matches: 2. This CDR3 has 14 residues. Germline V lookup: CDR1 SGHTS, CDR2 YDEGEE. The CDR3 here is CASSNRGSTDTQYF. In nucleotides, the CDR3 is TGTGCCAGCAGCAACAGGGGTAGCACAGATACGCAGTATTTT.

The chain links TRBV30 to TRBJ2-2, with TRBD2 matching over 8 bases. V gave up 5 bases and J gave up 1 base; unmatched junction bases: 9. This CDR3 has 16 amino acids. Per the germline V gene, CDR1 is GTSNPN and CDR2 is SVGIG (reference sequence). CDR3 nucleotides: TGTGCCTGGCTTAGGGGAGCGGGAGTGAACACCGGGGAGCTGTTTTTT. It specifies CAWLRGAGVNTGELFF.

The gene calls are TRBV5-8 and TRBJ2-7; 9 positions agree with TRBD2. Germline loops: CDR1 SGHTS, CDR2 YDEGEE. Trimming cost V 0 bases and J 3 bases; bases outside gene matches: 10. CDR3 length equals 17 residues. The CDR3 nucleotides read TGTGCCAGCAGCTTGGTGATTACCGGGACTAGCTACTACGAGCAGTACTTC. Amino acid sequence: CASSLVITGTSYYEQYF.

V and J are TRBV19 and TRBJ2-1; 12 nucleotides match TRBD2. The CDR3 contains 18 residues. Germline CDR1 and CDR2: LNHDA and SQIVND (reference sequence). The ends lost 3 bases at V and 5 bases at J; junction bases unmatched: 11. The CDR3 is CASSIRTSGIMGHNEQFF. The CDR3 DNA sequence: TGTGCCAGTAGTATTCGGACTAGCGGGATTATGGGCCACAATGAGCAGTTCTTC.

This clone was counted between two and nine times. This chain connects TRBV6-5 to TRBJ1-2; the D gene is possibly TRBD1 (5 bases). The germline V gene encodes CDR1 MNHEY and CDR2 SVGAGI. V was shortened by 8 bases and J by 6 bases, with 13 bases between the two germline ends. The CDR3 covers 12 residues. The CDR3 sequence: CASADRVDGYTF. In DNA, the CDR3 is TGTGCCAGCGCCGACAGAGTTGATGGCTACACCTTC.

The V gene is TRBV9, the J gene TRBJ2-7; 8 bases are shared with TRBD2. CDR1 is SGDLS and CDR2 is YYNGEE in the germline V gene. This CDR3 contains 14 residues. V dropped 0 bases and J dropped 2; count of bases not matched to a gene: 1. The CDR3 sequence: CASSVAGGPYEQYF. CDR3 sequence (DNA): TGTGCCAGCAGCGTAGCGGGAGGGCCCTACGAGCAGTACTTC.

The rearrangement joins TRBV7-9 to TRBJ2-1, with 10 bases that match TRBD2. This CDR3 spans 13 amino acids. V was clipped by 5 bases and J by 16 bases; unmatched bases: 11. Germline CDR1 SEHNR, CDR2 FQNEAQ (reference sequence). The CDR3 sequence is CASSPLAGSLAFF. CDR3 DNA sequence: TGTGCCAGCAGCCCACTAGCGGGGTCGCTCGCTTTCTTC.

The gene calls are TRBV6-6 and TRBJ1-5; 9 nucleotides align to TRBD1. Germline values: CDR1 MNHNY, CDR2 SVGAGI (reference sequence). CDR3 size: 14 residues. V trimming: 7 bases; J trimming: 6 bases; junction bases outside the gene matches: 7. In DNA form, the CDR3 reads TGTGCCAGCAATTGGGACAGGGTTTTTCAGCCCCAGCATTTT. It specifies CASNWDRVFQPQHF.

The chain has TRBV28 and TRBJ1-2; weak D call: TRBD1 (6 bases). Trimming stripped 1 base from V and 4 bases from J, with 10 bases between. The length of the CDR3 is 14 residues. Germline values: CDR1 MDHEN, CDR2 SYDVKM. The CDR3 protein is CASSLYLQGYGYTF. The CDR3 nucleotides read TGTGCCAGCAGTTTATACTTACAGGGCTATGGCTACACCTTC.

The chain has TRBV4-1 and TRBJ2-3, with TRBD2 matching 12 bases. V was clipped by 0 bases and J by 1 base; unmatched bases: 11. Germline V gene lookup returns CDR1 MGHRA and CDR2 YSYEKL. The CDR3 consists of 20 residues. The CDR3 bases are TGCGCCAGCAGCCAAGACACCGGGACTAGCGGGTCCCTTGGCACAGATACGCAGTATTTT. It specifies CASSQDTGTSGSLGTDTQYF.

This sequence joins TRBV7-9 and TRBJ1-2; TRBD1 agrees at 8 bases. The V gene end was trimmed by 6 bases and the J gene end by 5 bases; junction bases not matched to a gene: 5. Germline CDR1 and CDR2: SEHNR and FQNEAQ (reference sequence). The CDR3 sequence is 13 residues long. The CDR3 sequence: CASRPTGGYGYTF. CDR3 DNA: TGTGCCAGCAGACCAACAGGGGGATATGGCTACACCTTC.

The gene calls are TRBV10-3 and TRBJ1-3, with D uncertain. Trimming shortened V by 4 bases and J by 8 bases, and 6 bases separated the two germline ends. The germline gives CDR1 ENHRY, CDR2 SYGVKD. The CDR3 is 11 amino acids. The CDR3 is CAISVVDTIYF. CDR3 nucleotide sequence: TGTGCCATCAGTGTTGTAGACACCATATATTTT.

The genes are TRBV28 and TRBJ2-7; D not resolved. Per germline, CDR1 MDHEN and CDR2 SYDVKM. The length of the CDR3 is 14 residues. Trimming removed 3 bases at V and 3 bases at J, with 12 bases between. The CDR3, as DNA: TGTGCCAGCAGTTTCACAGCCGGAAGCTACGAGCAGTACTTC. Translating gives CASSFTAGSYEQYF. Supplemented by reference TRBV28 and TRBJ2-7, the full variable domain reads DVKVTQSSRYLVKRTGEKVFLECVQDMDHENMFWYRQDPGLGLRLIYFSYDVKMKEKGDIPEGYSVSREKKERFSLILESASTNQTSMYLCASSFTAGSYEQYFGPGTRLTVT.

J is TRBJ1-1 and V is TRBV9; TRBD1 is a possible D gene (6 bases). Germline CDR1 SGDLS, CDR2 YYNGEE. V lost 0 bases to trimming and J lost 4 bases, with 13 bases between them. The CDR3 consists of 15 residues. In DNA, the CDR3 is TGTGCCAGCAGCGTAGAGGGGGGGCGCCGCACTGAAGCTTTCTTT. It yields the protein CASSVEGGRRTEAFF.

The J gene is TRBJ1-2, the V gene TRBV7-9; D is undetermined. The V and J ends lost 0 bases and 4 bases respectively, with 6 bases between them. The V gene's germline CDR1 is SEHNR and CDR2 FQNEAQ (reference sequence). This CDR3 contains 13 residues. The CDR3 loop reads CASSLARIYGYTF. The CDR3 DNA reads as TGTGCCAGCAGCTTAGCGCGGATCTATGGCTACACCTTC.

The chain employs TRBV11-1 and TRBJ1-1; no reliable D call. CDR1 is SGHAT and CDR2 is FQDESV in the germline V gene (reference sequence). The CDR3 covers 16 residues. The ends were cut back, 0 bases at V and 2 bases at J, with 13 bases in the middle. The CDR3 here is CASSLAWAEPNTEAFF. The CDR3 nucleotides are TGTGCCAGCAGCTTAGCTTGGGCAGAACCCAACACTGAAGCTTTCTTT.

V usage is TRBV5-4 and J usage is TRBJ1-2; D might be TRBD1 (6 bases). Trimming shortened V by 0 bases and J by 6 bases, and 12 bases separated the two germline ends. Germline values: CDR1 SGHNT, CDR2 YYREEE (reference sequence). The CDR3 totals 14 residues. The CDR3 sequence is CASSLGQAQDGYTF. CDR3 nucleotides: TGTGCCAGCAGCTTGGGACAGGCGCAGGATGGCTACACCTTC.

The chain combines TRBV9 with TRBJ1-2; D is unresolved. Germline CDR1 SGDLS, CDR2 YYNGEE. This CDR3 spans 14 amino acids. Between the trimmed V and J ends, which lost 2 bases and 4 bases, there was a span of 12 bases. The CDR3 DNA sequence: TGTGCCAGCAGCGTGCAAGATTCCGGCTATGGCTACACCTTC. It codes for CASSVQDSGYGYTF.

The chain couples TRBV7-6 to TRBJ2-2, with 8 bases lining up with TRBD2. The germline V gene encodes CDR1 SGHVS and CDR2 FNYEAQ. This CDR3 is 17 amino acids long. The junction had 10 bases not matched to a gene; V was cut back by 7 bases and J by 0 bases. DNA for the CDR3: TGTGCCAGCAATGACCGCAGCGGGGGCCCGAACACCGGGGAGCTGTTTTTT. Protein sequence: CASNDRSGGPNTGELFF.

This chain uses TRBV7-8 with TRBJ1-2; TRBD1 matches at 9 bases. The ends lost 5 bases at V and 4 bases at J; junction bases unmatched: 8. Germline values: CDR1 SGHVS, CDR2 FQNEAQ. This CDR3 comprises 15 residues. As DNA, the CDR3 is TGTGCCAGCAGCGCACAGGGGGCCCCAACCTATGGCTACACCTTC. Translated: CASSAQGAPTYGYTF.

The chain combines TRBV6-5 with TRBJ2-7; TRBD2 agrees at 10 bases. V dropped 2 bases and J dropped 2; count of bases not matched to a gene: 6. Germline loops: CDR1 MNHEY, CDR2 SVGAGI. This CDR3 has 16 residues. CDR3 nucleotides: TGTGCCAGCAGTTACCGACGACTAGCGGGCACCTACGAGCAGTACTTC. It translates to CASSYRRLAGTYEQYF.

The CDR3 loop is CASSEGSGSEQFF. DNA for the CDR3: TGTGCCAGCAGTGAGGGGTCGGGGAGTGAGCAGTTCTTC. The chain links TRBV6-4 to TRBJ2-1, with D tentatively TRBD2 (5 bases). This CDR3 comprises 13 residues. Germline loops: CDR1 MRHNA, CDR2 SNTAGT. V lost 3 bases, J lost 9 bases, and 12 bases lay in between.

V gene TRBV30 combines with J gene TRBJ2-5; 7 bases are shared with TRBD1. The CDR3 has 12 residues. The germline V gene has CDR1 GTSNPN and CDR2 SVGIG (reference sequence). Trimming at V came to 4 bases and at J to 2 bases, leaving 1 base not matched to a gene. The CDR3: CAWNRGQETQYF. The CDR3 DNA reads as TGTGCCTGGAACAGGGGACAAGAGACCCAGTACTTC.

This clone was seen only once. V is TRBV27 and J is TRBJ2-7; 8 nucleotides align to TRBD2. Germline V gene data show CDR1 as MNHEY and CDR2 as SMNVEV (reference sequence). V lost 3 bases to trimming and J lost 5 bases; unmatched junction nucleotides: 6. The CDR3 consists of 14 residues. The CDR3 loop reads CASSFLTSVNEQYF. The CDR3 DNA sequence: TGTGCCAGCAGTTTCTTGACTAGCGTAAACGAGCAGTACTTC.

The chain combines TRBV9 with TRBJ2-1; TRBD2 matches at 11 bases. V gave up 0 bases and J gave up 4 bases; unmatched junction bases: 3. Germline loops: CDR1 SGDLS, CDR2 YYNGEE. CDR3 size: 16 residues. DNA for the CDR3: TGTGCCAGCAGCGTAGAAGGGACTAGCGGATACAATGAGCAGTTCTTC. Its protein product is CASSVEGTSGYNEQFF.